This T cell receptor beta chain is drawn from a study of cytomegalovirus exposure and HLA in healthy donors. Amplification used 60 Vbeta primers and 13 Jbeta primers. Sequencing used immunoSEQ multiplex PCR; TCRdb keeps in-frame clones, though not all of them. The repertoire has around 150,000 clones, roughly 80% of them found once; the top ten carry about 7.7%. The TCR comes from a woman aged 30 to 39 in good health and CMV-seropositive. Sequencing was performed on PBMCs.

CDR3 loop: CASSLERGAFRFF. The DNA for the CDR3 is TGTGCCAGCAGCTTAGAAAGGGGCGCCTTTCGGTTCTTC. V is TRBV7-2 and J is TRBJ2-1; possible D gene TRBD1, 5 bases. This CDR3 is 13 amino acids long. CDR1 and CDR2 (germline): SGHTA, FQGNSA. Trimming cost V 1 base and J 15 bases, with 16 bases left between them.